These 10 T cell receptor beta chains were sequenced from one sample in a study of blood T cell repertoires in COVID-19. Data came from immunoSEQ multiplex PCR; TCRdb stores just in-frame clones and leaves some out. There are under 110,000 clones in the sample; 84% occur only once, and 11% to 15% lies in the top ten. The sequencing sample was made of peripheral blood. These receptors were taken from a woman in her sixties or seventies with acute or convalescent COVID-19.

The genes are TRBV6-5 and TRBJ2-7; D may be TRBD1 (5 bases). Germline lookup yields CDR1 MNHEY and CDR2 SVGAGI. CDR3 length: 13 amino acids. V was clipped by 8 bases and J by 2 bases, with 13 bases between them. CDR3 coding DNA: TGTGCCAGCGGACAAGTCCTCACCTACGAGCAGTACTTC. Protein: CASGQVLTYEQYF.

This chain uses TRBV30 with TRBJ2-2, with D possibly being TRBD1 (6 bases). CDR1 and CDR2 from the germline V gene are GTSNPN and SVGIG (reference sequence). The CDR3 spans 14 residues. Between the trimmed V and J ends, which lost 0 bases and 3 bases, there was a span of 8 bases. The CDR3, as DNA: TGTGCCTGGAGTGTTGGACAGTACACCGGGGAGCTGTTTTTT. This encodes CAWSVGQYTGELFF.

V usage is TRBV5-1 and J usage is TRBJ1-3; 7 bases align to TRBD1. J was trimmed by 2 bases and V by 4 bases; bases with no gene match: 6. CDR1 is SGHRS and CDR2 is YFSETQ in the germline V gene. CDR3 length: 15 residues. CDR3 bases: TGCGCCAGCAGCGTAGGGACAGAAGCTGGAAACACCATATATTTT. This sequence encodes CASSVGTEAGNTIYF.

The CDR3 spells CASSKASGYNEQFF. The DNA for the CDR3 is TGTGCCAGCAGTAAGGCTAGCGGGTACAATGAGCAGTTCTTC. The chain has TRBV6-4 and TRBJ2-1; the match to TRBD2 covers 8 bases. Unmatched junction bases numbered 4, after V lost 5 bases and J lost 4 bases. Germline assignment: CDR1 MRHNA and CDR2 SNTAGT. This CDR3 comprises 14 residues.

This clone was detected only a few times. The genes are TRBV5-1 and TRBJ2-3, with 10 bases aligning to TRBD2. With 0 bases clipped from V and 5 bases from J, the junction kept 9 bases outside the gene matches. The CDR3 covers 17 residues. Germline V gene data show CDR1 as SGHRS and CDR2 as YFSETQ. This CDR3 is CASSLVKVAGGLDTQYF. DNA for the CDR3: TGCGCCAGCAGCTTGGTCAAAGTAGCGGGAGGTTTAGATACGCAGTATTTT.

A few counts support this clone. The chain employs TRBV2 and TRBJ2-7, with D possibly matching TRBD1 (5 bases). The CDR3 is 13 amino acids. CDR1 is SNHLY and CDR2 is FYNNEI in the germline V gene. V lost 6 bases, J lost 5 bases, and 14 bases lay in between. Written as DNA, the CDR3 is TGTGCCAGCAGGGTTTCCAGGGAACACGAGCAGTACTTC. Protein: CASRVSREHEQYF.

The V and J genes are TRBV4-1 and TRBJ2-7; D is unresolved. The CDR3 spans 14 residues. The ends were cut back, 0 bases at V and 4 bases at J, with 10 bases in the middle. Germline V gene data show CDR1 as MGHRA and CDR2 as YSYEKL. CDR3 sequence reads: CASSQDLVKYEQYF. The CDR3 DNA reads TGCGCCAGCAGCCAAGACCTAGTTAAATACGAGCAGTACTTC.

The rearrangement links TRBV19 to TRBJ1-2; 10 bases match TRBD1. Germline lookup yields CDR1 LNHDA and CDR2 SQIVND (reference sequence). CDR3 length: 17 amino acids. V was pared by 4 bases and J by 6 bases, with 14 bases of the junction left unmatched. CDR3 nucleotides: TGTGCCAGTAGTAGGGCCACCAGACAGGGGGCGTTTAATGGCTACACCTTC. This sequence encodes CASSRATRQGAFNGYTF.

The V call is TRBV19, the J call TRBJ1-2; 7 bases fit TRBD1. Losses at the gene ends were 1 base for V and 6 bases for J; bases not matched to a gene: 8. CDR1 is LNHDA and CDR2 is SQIVND in the germline V gene (reference sequence). This CDR3 comprises 15 residues. CDR3 in amino acids: CASSIAYRGSHGYTF. The CDR3 coding sequence is TGTGCCAGTAGTATAGCATACAGGGGAAGTCATGGCTACACCTTC.

The chain carries TRBV9 and TRBJ2-2, with no clear D. CDR1 SGDLS and CDR2 YYNGEE come from the germline V gene. The CDR3 runs to 15 residues. V shed 2 bases and J shed 0 bases, with 8 bases lying between them. The CDR3 region is CASSVSNSNTGELFF. CDR3 coding DNA: TGTGCCAGCAGCGTTAGCAACTCGAACACCGGGGAGCTGTTTTTT.